The T cell receptor (beta chain) under discussion was sequenced for a study of CD8+ T cells in alopecia areata. Treatment described: oral pan-JAK inhibitor, 5-10 mg twice daily. Samples from alopecia areata patients were lesional scalp punch biopsies and peripheral blood. Notes on the study in general: Among the top 100, expanded CD8+ clones, as well as scalp clonality, were significantly decreased by tofacitinib.

Sequencing relied on a cDNA template that was reverse transcribed from extracted RNA. Clones were sequenced by immunoSEQ multiplex PCR, and TCRdb holds only the in-frame ones, with some missing. Of around 290,000 clones in the sample, about 62% were seen once. This CDR3 spans 14 amino acids. Trimming took 7 bases from V and 8 from J, leaving 18 bases between them. Germline CDR1 is MDHEN and CDR2 is SYDVKM. Note on this clone: Its antigen is currently unknown.

The source is a human donor with alopecia areata. The chain joins TRBV28 to TRBJ2-1; the D gene could be TRBD1 or TRBD2 (5 bases each). The starting material was CD4+ T cells sorted from blood, obtained at week 24, from a patient treated with tofacitinib. CDR3 nucleotide sequence: TGTGCCAGCATTACACCGGGACCTACCCATGAGCAGTTCTTC. Its protein is CASITPGPTHEQFF.